This TCR beta chain was identified during a study of blood T cell repertoires in COVID-19. Looking at the study overall: T cells, B-cell-depleted T cells, or PBMCs supplied cDNA or gDNA.

The table came from immunoSEQ multiplex PCR; TCRdb's copy has only in-frame clones and leaves some out. This repertoire shows under 250,000 clones, 86% found once; its top ten account for 6.2%. V lost 3 bases to trimming and J lost 4 bases, with 6 bases between them. The length of the CDR3 is 11 residues. Germline V CDR1 and CDR2: SQVTM, ANQGSEA. Material: peripheral blood. This sequence was found in a man in his sixties with acute or convalescent COVID-19. The chain carries TRBV29-1 and TRBJ1-1; D is undetermined. The CDR3 region has the DNA TGCAGCGTTGATGGCCGCACTGAAGCTTTCTTT. It translates to CSVDGRTEAFF.